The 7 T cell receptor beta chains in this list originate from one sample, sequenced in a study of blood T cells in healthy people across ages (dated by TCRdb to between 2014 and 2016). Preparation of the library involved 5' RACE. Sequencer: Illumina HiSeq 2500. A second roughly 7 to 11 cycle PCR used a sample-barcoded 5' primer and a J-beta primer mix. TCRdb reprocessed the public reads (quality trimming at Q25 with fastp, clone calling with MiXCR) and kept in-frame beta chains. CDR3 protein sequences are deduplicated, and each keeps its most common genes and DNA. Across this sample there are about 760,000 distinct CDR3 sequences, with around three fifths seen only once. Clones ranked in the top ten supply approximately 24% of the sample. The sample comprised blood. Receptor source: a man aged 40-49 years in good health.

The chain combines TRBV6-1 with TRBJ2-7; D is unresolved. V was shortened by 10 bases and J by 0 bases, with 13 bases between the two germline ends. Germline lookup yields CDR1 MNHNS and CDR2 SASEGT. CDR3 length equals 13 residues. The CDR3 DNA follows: TGTGCCATCTCACGGGCTGACTCCTACGAGCAGTACTTC. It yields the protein CAISRADSYEQYF.

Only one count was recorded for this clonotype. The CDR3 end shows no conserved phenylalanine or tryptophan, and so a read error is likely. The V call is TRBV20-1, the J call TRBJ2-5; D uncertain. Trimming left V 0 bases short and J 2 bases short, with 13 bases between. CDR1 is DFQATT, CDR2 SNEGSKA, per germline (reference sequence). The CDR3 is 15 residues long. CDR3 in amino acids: CSARDKGYKQETQYL. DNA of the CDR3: TGCAGTGCTAGAGATAAAGGGTACAAACAAGAGACCCAGTACCTC.

CDR3: CASSISSYEQYF. The CDR3 region has the DNA TGTGCCAGTAGTATCTCGTCCTACGAGCAGTACTTC. The chain uses TRBV19 and TRBJ2-7; D ambiguous. V was shortened by 3 bases and J by 1 base, with 4 bases between the two germline ends. This CDR3 is built from 12 residues. Germline values: CDR1 LNHDA, CDR2 SQIVND (reference sequence).

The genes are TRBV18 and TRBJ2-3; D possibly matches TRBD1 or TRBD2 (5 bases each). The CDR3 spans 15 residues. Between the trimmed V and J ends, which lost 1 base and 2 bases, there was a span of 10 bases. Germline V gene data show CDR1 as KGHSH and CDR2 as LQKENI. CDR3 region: CASSPRDGYTDTQYF. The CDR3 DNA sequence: TGTGCCAGCTCACCACGGGACGGTTACACAGATACGCAGTATTTT.

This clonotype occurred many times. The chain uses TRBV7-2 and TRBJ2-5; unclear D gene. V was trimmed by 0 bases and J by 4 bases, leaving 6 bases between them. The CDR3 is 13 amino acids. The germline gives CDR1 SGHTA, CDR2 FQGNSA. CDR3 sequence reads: CASSLARRETQYF. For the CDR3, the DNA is TGTGCCAGCAGCTTAGCAAGAAGAGAGACCCAGTACTTC.

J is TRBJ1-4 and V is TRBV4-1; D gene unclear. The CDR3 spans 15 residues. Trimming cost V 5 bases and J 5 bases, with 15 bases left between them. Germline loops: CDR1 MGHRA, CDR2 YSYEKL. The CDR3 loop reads CASSEAAQSNEKLFF. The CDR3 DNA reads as TGCGCCAGCAGCGAGGCGGCACAGTCGAATGAAAAACTGTTTTTT.

The CDR3 DNA is TGTGCCAGCAGTTTATCGGGTAGCGGGACTTACAATGAGCAGTACTTC. Translated, it gives CASSLSGSGTYNEQYF. The chain employs TRBV28 and TRBJ2-1; 8 bases fit TRBD2. The DNA end is a closer match to TRBJ2-7, so the J assignment may be wrong. Germline assignment: CDR1 MDHEN and CDR2 SYDVKM. This CDR3 has 16 residues.